Presented here are 20 T cell receptor beta chains from one specimen sequenced in a study of T cell responses to AZD1222 COVID-19 vaccine. Sequencing used immunoSEQ multiplex PCR; TCRdb keeps in-frame clones, though not all of them. The sample includes about 110,000 clones, over 75% of them seen just once. Specimen: peripheral blood, collected on day 0 of AZD1222 vaccination. All receptors come from an adult in good health.

A remark on this clone: The same CDR3 arises from other DNA sequences in this sample as well. J is TRBJ2-5 and V is TRBV29-1; tentatively, D is TRBD2 (6 bases). This CDR3 is built from 11 residues. CDR1 and CDR2 (germline): SQVTM, ANQGSEA. The V end lost 5 bases, the J end lost 4 bases, and 8 bases lay between the germline ends. The CDR3 sequence: CSVWRGETQYF. The CDR3 DNA reads TGCAGCGTTTGGCGGGGAGAGACCCAGTACTTC.

This clone was counted only a few times. The V and J genes are TRBV15 and TRBJ2-2; no firm D call. The germline CDR1 and CDR2 sequences are LNHNV and YYDKDF (reference sequence). This CDR3 has 15 residues. Trimming left V 4 bases short and J 6 bases short, with 15 bases between. The CDR3 DNA follows: TGTGCCACCAGCATAAGGAACCCACGAGCCGGGGAGCTGTTTTTT. This codes for CATSIRNPRAGELFF.

The rearrangement uses TRBV11-2 and TRBJ2-7; unclear D gene. The CDR3 contains 16 residues. The V end lost 4 bases, the J end lost 7 bases, and 23 bases lay between the germline ends. Germline V CDR1 and CDR2: SGHAT, FQNNGV. CDR3 sequence (DNA): TGTGCCAGCAGCTCCCGATCTTCCAGCCCGATCGGAGAGCAGTACTTC. Protein sequence: CASSSRSSSPIGEQYF. The full variable domain, in which reference TRBV11-2 and TRBJ2-7 provide the parts outside the CDR3, is EAGVAQSPRYKIIEKRQSVAFWCNPISGHATLYWYQQILGQGPKLLIQFQNNGVVDDSQLPKDRFSAERLKGVDSTLKIQPAKLEDSAVYLCASSSRSSSPIGEQYFGPGTRLTVT.

The CDR3 nucleotides are TGTGCCAGCAGTGCCTTTAACAGTGCTGGGGCCAACGTCCTGACTTTC. Amino acids: CASSAFNSAGANVLTF. The chain employs TRBV6-1 and TRBJ2-6; D is unclear. Between the trimmed V and J ends, which lost 4 bases and 2 bases, there was a span of 12 bases. Germline V gene lookup returns CDR1 MNHNS and CDR2 SASEGT. The CDR3 has 16 amino acids.

J is TRBJ1-5 and V is TRBV6-5; TRBD1 is a possible D gene (6 bases). This CDR3 region has 15 residues. Germline values: CDR1 MNHEY, CDR2 SVGAGI. Trimming removed 7 bases at V and 0 bases at J, with 13 bases between. As DNA, the CDR3 is TGTGCCAGCATTATGGACAGTCATAGCAATCAGCCCCAGCATTTT. This translates into CASIMDSHSNQPQHF.

V is TRBV28 and J is TRBJ1-3, with D possibly matching TRBD1 (5 bases). Per germline, CDR1 MDHEN and CDR2 SYDVKM. There are 15 residues in the CDR3. With 5 bases removed from V and 0 bases from J, the gap between germline ends came to 11 bases. Here the CDR3 DNA reads TGTGCCAGCAGTAGGGACGGCACCTCTGGAAACACCATATATTTT. This gives the protein CASSRDGTSGNTIYF.

The V call is TRBV4-3, the J call TRBJ1-2; D gene ambiguous. The CDR3 covers 15 residues. V was shortened by 6 bases and J by 1 base, with 15 bases between the two germline ends. CDR1 LGHNA and CDR2 YSLEER come from the germline V gene. The CDR3 DNA sequence: TGCGCCAGCAGTCAAAGCCCAGGATTTAACTATGGCTACACCTTC. It codes for CASSQSPGFNYGYTF.

J is TRBJ2-2 and V is TRBV6-5; D is unresolved. Trimming shortened V by 0 bases and J by 1 base, and 9 bases separated the two germline ends. The CDR3 is 16 residues long. CDR1 is MNHEY and CDR2 is SVGAGI in the germline V gene. CDR3 sequence (DNA): TGTGCCAGCAGTTACTCGCGTCCCAAGAACACCGGGGAGCTGTTTTTT. Its translation: CASSYSRPKNTGELFF.

J is TRBJ2-7 and V is TRBV27; D tentatively reads TRBD1 or TRBD2 (6 bases each). The CDR3 runs to 14 residues. The ends were cut back, 0 bases at V and 5 bases at J, with 11 bases in the middle. Looked up from germline, CDR1 is MNHEY and CDR2 is SMNVEV (reference sequence). The CDR3 loop reads CASSLSGGLHEQYF. Written as DNA, the CDR3 is TGTGCCAGCAGTTTATCAGGGGGACTCCACGAGCAGTACTTC.

The rearrangement joins TRBV7-9 to TRBJ2-7; TRBD1 agrees at 8 bases. The germline V gene has CDR1 SEHNR and CDR2 FQNEAQ (reference sequence). The CDR3 totals 17 residues. V trimming: 0 bases; J trimming: 4 bases; junction bases outside the gene matches: 11. The CDR3, as DNA: TGTGCCAGCAGCTTAGCAAGGGCAGGGGGCAAGCATTACGAGCAGTACTTC. Its protein product is CASSLARAGGKHYEQYF.

This sequence joins TRBV6-2 or TRBV6-3 and TRBJ2-7, with D possibly matching TRBD1 (6 bases). Germline V gene sequence: CDR1 MNHEY, CDR2 SVGEGT. The V and J ends lost 6 bases and 6 bases respectively, with 15 bases between them. This CDR3 contains 13 residues. CDR3 in DNA: TGTGCCAGCAGCCCTCTCCTGACAGGCGAGCAGTACTTC. The encoded protein is CASSPLLTGEQYF.

The rearrangement links TRBV11-2 to TRBJ2-1; the match to TRBD1 covers 9 bases. J lost 4 bases, V lost 6 bases, and 7 bases had no gene match. This CDR3 is built from 15 residues. Germline V gives CDR1 SGHAT, CDR2 FQNNGV. This CDR3 is CASRVGTGSYNEQFF. CDR3 DNA: TGTGCCAGCAGGGTGGGGACAGGGAGTTACAATGAGCAGTTCTTC.

V is TRBV7-9 and J is TRBJ2-1, with 9 bases aligning to TRBD1. CDR1 and CDR2 (germline): SEHNR, FQNEAQ (reference sequence). V gave up 4 bases and J gave up 2 bases; unmatched junction bases: 6. The CDR3 runs 16 residues. DNA of the CDR3: TGTGCCAGCAGCTCGGACAGGGGACTGGCCTACAATGAGCAGTTCTTC. This translates into CASSSDRGLAYNEQFF. The complete variable domain, with remaining parts taken from reference TRBV7-9 and TRBJ2-1, reads DTGVSQNPRHKITKRGQNVTFRCDPISEHNRLYWYRQTLGQGPEFLTYFQNEAQLEKSRLLSDRFSAERPKGSFSTLEIQRTEQGDSAMYLCASSSDRGLAYNEQFFGPGTRLTVL.

The J gene is TRBJ1-2, the V gene TRBV29-1; TRBD1 is a possible D gene (5 bases). Trimming took 6 bases from V and 8 from J, leaving 19 bases between them. Germline V lookup: CDR1 SQVTM, CDR2 ANQGSEA. CDR3 length: 13 residues. CDR3 bases: TGCAGCGTCGGGACTCAGCGGGTTGGAGGCTACACCTTC. This encodes CSVGTQRVGGYTF.

The chain recombines TRBV6-4 with TRBJ1-2; TRBD1 is a possible D gene (5 bases). V shed 6 bases and J shed 4 bases, with 18 bases lying between them. The CDR3 consists of 15 residues. Germline V gene lookup returns CDR1 MRHNA and CDR2 SNTAGT. CDR3 sequence: CASRPVPGGGYGYTF. Written as DNA, the CDR3 is TGTGCCAGCAGGCCAGTCCCGGGGGGGGGCTATGGCTACACCTTC.

This clone was counted a few times. Other DNA variants within this sample encode the same CDR3. V usage is TRBV12-3 or TRBV12-4 and J usage is TRBJ1-1; D is uncertain. The CDR3 runs 12 residues. V was cut by 1 base and J by 3 bases, with 3 bases left in between. This CDR3 reads CASSLGYTEAFF. The CDR3 coding sequence is TGTGCCAGCAGTTTAGGCTACACTGAAGCTTTCTTT.

This chain connects TRBV7-9 to TRBJ1-6; D perhaps matches TRBD1 (5 bases). The V gene lost 5 bases and the J gene lost 5 bases, with 16 bases spanning the gap. CDR3 length: 16 residues. Germline CDR1 is SEHNR and CDR2 is FQNEAQ (reference sequence). CDR3 loop: CASSPSGGTHNSPLHF. The CDR3, as DNA: TGTGCCAGCAGCCCCTCGGGGGGGACCCATAATTCACCCCTCCACTTT. Complete variable domain (other parts from reference TRBV7-9 and TRBJ1-6): DTGVSQNPRHKITKRGQNVTFRCDPISEHNRLYWYRQTLGQGPEFLTYFQNEAQLEKSRLLSDRFSAERPKGSFSTLEIQRTEQGDSAMYLCASSPSGGTHNSPLHFGNGTRLTVT.

The chain recombines TRBV30 with TRBJ2-7, with 7 nucleotides matching TRBD1. V shed 3 bases and J 7 bases; nucleotides not matched to a gene: 9. Germline assignment: CDR1 GTSNPN and CDR2 SVGIG (reference sequence). This CDR3 spans 13 amino acids. The CDR3 reads CAWSNTGEREQYV. CDR3 sequence (DNA): TGTGCCTGGAGCAATACAGGGGAGAGGGAGCAGTACGTC.

J is TRBJ2-5 and V is TRBV7-3, with 12 bases aligning to TRBD1. The trim removed 5 bases at V and 7 bases at J, leaving 8 bases unmatched. In germline, CDR1 is SGHTA, CDR2 FQGTGA. The CDR3 length is 15 residues. CDR3 loop: CASSPGTGGAATQYF. The CDR3 region has the DNA TGTGCCAGCAGCCCCGGGACAGGGGGCGCGGCGACCCAGTACTTC. The whole variable domain, filled in from reference TRBV7-3 and TRBJ2-5, reads GAGVSQTPSNKVTEKGKYVELRCDPISGHTALYWYRQSLGQGPEFLIYFQGTGAADDSGLPNDRFFAVRPEGSVSTLKIQRTERGDSAVYLCASSPGTGGAATQYFGPGTRLLVL.

The chain combines TRBV10-3 with TRBJ2-3; D possibly corresponds to TRBD1 (6 bases). CDR1 and CDR2 from the germline V gene are ENHRY and SYGVKD. V was cut by 3 bases and J by 3 bases, with 10 bases left in between. This CDR3 has 14 residues. CDR3 DNA: TGTGCCATCAGTGACAGCCAGGGGACAGATACGCAGTATTTT. Translating it yields CAISDSQGTDTQYF.